These T cell receptor beta chains were read from a single sample in a study of blood T cell repertoires in COVID-19. TCRdb's copy holds only in-frame clones and misses some; the assay was immunoSEQ multiplex PCR. The sample contains about 89,000 clones, roughly 80% of which appear only once. Sequences were obtained from peripheral blood. The receptors derive from a man aged 65-85 years with COVID-19, enrolled during active disease. Each CDR3 is given with its conserved first and last residue. Fields, in order: CDR3 DNA, CDR3 protein, D gene, clone size, J gene, V gene. A D gene is named only where the DNA matches it firmly. A clone size is listed for some rows: how often the clone was seen (once, few, many), or a class if it is expanded.

cdr3_nt: TGTGCCAGCAGCCGAAGCATTTTCGCGGGGCGAGACAATGAGCAGTTCTTC; cdr3_aa: CASSRSIFAGRDNEQFF; d_call: NA; clone_size: NA; j_call: TRBJ2-1; v_call: TRBV5-5
cdr3_nt: TGTGCCAGCAGCTCCGGACAGGGCATGGACGAGCAGTACTTC; cdr3_aa: CASSSGQGMDEQYF; d_call: TRBD1; clone_size: NA; j_call: TRBJ2-7; v_call: TRBV6-2/TRBV6-3
cdr3_nt: TGTGCCAGCAGCTTCGGGAAAAACTATGGCTACACCTTC; cdr3_aa: CASSFGKNYGYTF; d_call: NA; clone_size: NA; j_call: TRBJ1-2; v_call: TRBV7-8
cdr3_nt: TGTGCCAGCAGCCAAGATCTAGCGGGGGGCACAGATACGCAGTATTTT; cdr3_aa: CASSQDLAGGTDTQYF; d_call: TRBD2; clone_size: once; j_call: TRBJ2-3; v_call: TRBV3-1/TRBV3-2
cdr3_nt: TGTGCCAGCAGCGAGGGGACTAGCCATGTTAGAGACGAGCAGTACTTC; cdr3_aa: CASSEGTSHVRDEQYF; d_call: TRBD2; clone_size: NA; j_call: TRBJ2-7; v_call: TRBV7-2
cdr3_nt: TGTGCCAGCAACCCGACTAGCGGGGGCCAAGAGACCCAGTACTTC; cdr3_aa: CASNPTSGGQETQYF; d_call: TRBD2; clone_size: NA; j_call: TRBJ2-5; v_call: TRBV3-1/TRBV3-2
cdr3_nt: TGTGCCAGCAGCTCGCGGCCCCCAACCGGGACAAGAAACACTGAAGCTTTCTTT; cdr3_aa: CASSSRPPTGTRNTEAFF; d_call: NA; clone_size: NA; j_call: TRBJ1-1; v_call: TRBV7-8
cdr3_nt: TGTGCCAGCAGTCCGAACGTTATTCCGGACGAGCAGTACTTC; cdr3_aa: CASSPNVIPDEQYF; d_call: NA; clone_size: NA; j_call: TRBJ2-7; v_call: TRBV6-5
cdr3_nt: TGTGCCAGCAGGCTTAGGGGGTTAGGCGATACGCAGTATTTT; cdr3_aa: CASRLRGLGDTQYF; d_call: NA; clone_size: NA; j_call: TRBJ2-3; v_call: TRBV6-5
cdr3_nt: TGTGCCAGCTCTATCACCATGAACACCGGGGAGCTGTTTTTT; cdr3_aa: CASSITMNTGELFF; d_call: NA; clone_size: many; j_call: TRBJ2-2; v_call: TRBV28
cdr3_nt: TGTGCCAGCAGTCCCACAGCAACAGATTACTCCTACAATGAGCAGTTCTTC; cdr3_aa: CASSPTATDYSYNEQFF; d_call: NA; clone_size: NA; j_call: TRBJ2-1; v_call: TRBV6-6
cdr3_nt: TGTGCCAGCAGTGAAGCACTGCTGACAAAAAACTACGAGCAGTACTTC; cdr3_aa: CASSEALLTKNYEQYF; d_call: NA; clone_size: NA; j_call: TRBJ2-7; v_call: TRBV2
cdr3_nt: TGTGCCAGCAGCGTCCTAGGTGGGGGGGAGCCCCAGCATTTT; cdr3_aa: CASSVLGGGEPQHF; d_call: NA; clone_size: NA; j_call: TRBJ1-5; v_call: TRBV28